Listed below are T cell receptor beta chains from one sample, sequenced in a study of regulatory T cells in long-lasting Graves disease. TCRdb ran MiXCR on the multiplex PCR reads and lists one entry per CDR3 protein. In the table there are approximately 560,000 distinct CDR3 sequences, 15% to 20% of which are singletons. Separately, the same data were catalogued under a study of T cells in Graves' hyperthyroidism and ophthalmopathy.

This specimen was peripheral blood mononuclear cells (PBMCs), taken at new diagnosis, from a patient treated with antithyroid drugs. The receptors here all came from a man between 18 and 29 years old with Graves disease. The CDR3 runs from the conserved cysteine through the conserved F or W. Each record gives: clone size, V gene, D gene, J gene, CDR3 protein, CDR3 DNA. A D gene is named only where the DNA matches it firmly. The size of a clone is reported for some rows only, either as once, few or many, or as a class for expanded clones.

abundance: -
v_gene: TRBV27
d_gene: -
j_gene: TRBJ1-6
CDR3aa: CASSPDVLSSYNSPLHF
CDR3nt: TGTGCCAGCAGTCCCGATGTCCTTAGCTCCTATAATTCACCCCTCCACTTT

abundance: -
v_gene: TRBV20-1
d_gene: TRBD1
j_gene: TRBJ2-1
CDR3aa: CSATYTGTGPPRGSSLPYNEQFF
CDR3nt: TGCAGTGCTACCTACACCGGGACAGGTCCTCCTCGGGGCTCTAGTCTCCCCTACAATGAGCAGTTCTTC

abundance: -
v_gene: TRBV6-1
d_gene: -
j_gene: TRBJ2-1
CDR3aa: CASSRGGSFLYNEQFF
CDR3nt: TGTGCCAGCAGCCGAGGGGGGAGTTTCCTCTACAATGAGCAGTTCTTC

abundance: -
v_gene: TRBV9
d_gene: -
j_gene: TRBJ1-5
CDR3aa: CASSVDSGAGQPQHF
CDR3nt: TGTGCCAGCAGCGTAGATTCGGGGGCCGGCCAGCCCCAGCATTTT

abundance: -
v_gene: TRBV10-3
d_gene: -
j_gene: TRBJ2-2
CDR3aa: CATTPPENTGELFF
CDR3nt: TGTGCCACCACCCCGCCAGAGAACACCGGGGAGCTGTTTTTT

abundance: few
v_gene: TRBV19
d_gene: TRBD1
j_gene: TRBJ1-5
CDR3aa: CASRTSGQSNQPQHF
CDR3nt: TGTGCCAGTAGGACCTCGGGACAGAGCAATCAGCCCCAGCATTTT

abundance: many
v_gene: TRBV20-1
d_gene: -
j_gene: TRBJ1-5
CDR3aa: CSARVGGRQPQHF
CDR3nt: TGCAGTGCTAGAGTGGGGGGCAGGCAGCCCCAGCATTTT

abundance: -
v_gene: TRBV28
d_gene: -
j_gene: TRBJ1-2
CDR3aa: CASRNTGSHGYTF
CDR3nt: TGTGCCAGCAGGAACACAGGGTCCCATGGCTACACCTTC

abundance: -
v_gene: TRBV10-3
d_gene: TRBD2
j_gene: TRBJ2-3
CDR3aa: CAIRGLAASTDTQYF
CDR3nt: TGTGCCATCAGAGGACTAGCAGCTAGCACAGATACGCAGTATTTT

abundance: -
v_gene: TRBV4-1
d_gene: TRBD2
j_gene: TRBJ2-7
CDR3aa: CASSQGTSAAMGQYF
CDR3nt: TGCGCCAGCAGCCAAGGAACTAGCGCCGCCATGGGGCAGTACTTC

abundance: many
v_gene: TRBV11-2
d_gene: TRBD2
j_gene: TRBJ2-1
CDR3aa: CASSLRASGRGNEQFF
CDR3nt: TGTGCCAGCAGCCTGCGGGCTAGCGGGAGAGGCAATGAGCAGTTCTTC

abundance: -
v_gene: TRBV5-1
d_gene: -
j_gene: TRBJ2-1
CDR3aa: CASSLSKGGRDRGYNEQFF
CDR3nt: TGCGCCAGCAGCTTGTCCAAAGGGGGTCGAGACCGCGGGTACAATGAGCAGTTCTTC

abundance: many
v_gene: TRBV7-8
d_gene: TRBD2
j_gene: TRBJ2-1
CDR3aa: CASSLGPGTSAFVSDEQFF
CDR3nt: TGTGCCAGCAGCTTAGGCCCAGGGACTAGCGCTTTTGTCTCCGATGAGCAGTTCTTC

abundance: -
v_gene: TRBV19
d_gene: TRBD1
j_gene: TRBJ2-7
CDR3aa: CASSTAGGLSYEQYF
CDR3nt: TGTGCCAGTAGTACCGCAGGGGGCCTCTCCTACGAGCAGTACTTC

abundance: -
v_gene: TRBV12-5
d_gene: TRBD1
j_gene: TRBJ2-1
CDR3aa: CASGAGTGRNEQFF
CDR3nt: TGTGCTAGTGGCGCCGGGACAGGGAGGAATGAGCAGTTCTTC

abundance: -
v_gene: TRBV12-3/TRBV12-4
d_gene: -
j_gene: TRBJ1-1
CDR3aa: CASKLSWGAGRTEAFF
CDR3nt: TGTGCCAGCAAGTTGAGTTGGGGGGCCGGGAGGACTGAAGCTTTCTTT

abundance: many
v_gene: TRBV24-1
d_gene: TRBD1
j_gene: TRBJ2-1
CDR3aa: CATSEPTGGREQFF
CDR3nt: TGTGCCACCAGTGAGCCGACAGGGGGACGGGAGCAGTTCTTC

abundance: few
v_gene: TRBV19
d_gene: -
j_gene: TRBJ2-2
CDR3aa: CASSREPGPMAGELFF
CDR3nt: TGTGCCAGTAGTAGAGAACCGGGGCCGATGGCCGGGGAGCTGTTTTTT

abundance: few
v_gene: TRBV11-2
d_gene: TRBD1
j_gene: TRBJ2-7
CDR3aa: CASSSQGPTQGRYEQYF
CDR3nt: TGTGCCAGCAGCTCCCAAGGGCCCACACAGGGGCGGTACGAGCAGTACTTC

abundance: -
v_gene: TRBV28
d_gene: -
j_gene: TRBJ2-4
CDR3aa: CASSPTDRPGPKRDIQYF
CDR3nt: TGTGCCAGCAGTCCGACCGACAGACCCGGGCCCAAGAGGGACATTCAGTACTTC

abundance: -
v_gene: TRBV19
d_gene: TRBD2
j_gene: TRBJ2-1
CDR3aa: CASKGSREGRGFF
CDR3nt: TGTGCCAGTAAAGGGTCCCGGGAGGGCCGCGGGTTCTTC

abundance: many
v_gene: TRBV6-5
d_gene: TRBD1
j_gene: TRBJ1-2
CDR3aa: CASSFGQVGYGYTF
CDR3nt: TGTGCCAGCAGTTTCGGACAGGTGGGCTATGGCTACACCTTC

abundance: many
v_gene: TRBV4-1
d_gene: -
j_gene: TRBJ2-1
CDR3aa: CASSQDAISNEQFF
CDR3nt: TGCGCCAGCAGCCAAGATGCTATTTCAAATGAGCAGTTCTTC

abundance: -
v_gene: TRBV13
d_gene: -
j_gene: TRBJ2-7
CDR3aa: CASSPPRGGNEQYF
CDR3nt: TGTGCCAGCAGCCCGCCCAGGGGGGGAAACGAGCAGTACTTC

abundance: few
v_gene: TRBV29-1
d_gene: TRBD2
j_gene: TRBJ2-3
CDR3aa: CSVLDWGGDSTDTQYF
CDR3nt: TGCAGCGTCCTAGACTGGGGGGGGGATAGCACAGATACGCAGTATTTT

abundance: -
v_gene: TRBV30
d_gene: TRBD2
j_gene: TRBJ2-7
CDR3aa: CAWSVGLAGAHEQYF
CDR3nt: TGTGCCTGGAGTGTCGGGCTAGCGGGAGCTCACGAGCAGTACTTC

abundance: few
v_gene: TRBV10-3
d_gene: -
j_gene: TRBJ2-5
CDR3aa: CAISESGSGETQYF
CDR3nt: TGTGCCATCAGTGAGTCGGGAAGCGGGGAGACCCAGTACTTC

abundance: many
v_gene: TRBV20-1
d_gene: TRBD2
j_gene: TRBJ2-1
CDR3aa: CSAFPGLAVWDNEQFF
CDR3nt: TGCAGTGCTTTTCCGGGACTAGCGGTATGGGACAATGAGCAGTTCTTC

abundance: many
v_gene: TRBV20-1
d_gene: -
j_gene: TRBJ2-1
CDR3aa: CSARASEEQFF
CDR3nt: TGCAGTGCTAGAGCGTCGGAGGAGCAGTTCTTC

abundance: many
v_gene: TRBV7-8
d_gene: -
j_gene: TRBJ2-7
CDR3aa: CASSLGGDSRSEQYF
CDR3nt: TGTGCCAGCAGCTTAGGGGGGGATTCCCGCAGCGAGCAGTACTTC

abundance: many
v_gene: TRBV11-3
d_gene: -
j_gene: TRBJ2-1
CDR3aa: CASSPGPPPGNEQFF
CDR3nt: TGTGCCAGCAGCCCAGGCCCACCACCGGGGAATGAGCAGTTCTTC

abundance: many
v_gene: TRBV28
d_gene: TRBD2
j_gene: TRBJ2-4
CDR3aa: CASRQRRAGARVNIQYF
CDR3nt: TGTGCCAGCAGACAAAGGCGGGCGGGAGCTAGGGTGAACATTCAGTACTTC

abundance: -
v_gene: TRBV20-1
d_gene: TRBD2
j_gene: TRBJ2-1
CDR3aa: CSVGPSGYNEQFF
CDR3nt: TGCAGTGTCGGGCCTAGCGGCTACAATGAGCAGTTCTTC

abundance: many
v_gene: TRBV20-1
d_gene: -
j_gene: TRBJ2-7
CDR3aa: CSASPRASYEQYF
CDR3nt: TGCAGTGCTAGCCCCAGGGCATCCTACGAGCAGTACTTC

abundance: -
v_gene: TRBV10-3
d_gene: -
j_gene: TRBJ1-5
CDR3aa: CAISESGLSNQPQHF
CDR3nt: TGTGCCATCAGTGAGTCGGGACTTTCCAATCAGCCCCAGCATTTT

abundance: many
v_gene: TRBV3-1
d_gene: -
j_gene: TRBJ2-7
CDR3aa: CASSQAGAEQYF
CDR3nt: TGTGCCAGCAGCCAAGCCGGGGCCGAGCAGTACTTC

abundance: many
v_gene: TRBV28
d_gene: TRBD1
j_gene: TRBJ1-2
CDR3aa: CASSTTRDRTNYGYTF
CDR3nt: TGTGCCAGCAGTACAACTCGGGACAGAACTAACTATGGCTACACCTTC

abundance: -
v_gene: TRBV20-1
d_gene: -
j_gene: TRBJ1-1
CDR3aa: CSASRRGTTYTEAFF
CDR3nt: TGCAGTGCTAGTCGTCGGGGGACCACTTACACTGAAGCTTTCTTT

abundance: few
v_gene: TRBV24-1
d_gene: -
j_gene: TRBJ1-6
CDR3aa: CATSGFGPYNSPLHF
CDR3nt: TGTGCCACCAGTGGCTTTGGACCCTATAATTCACCCCTCCACTTT

abundance: few
v_gene: TRBV9
d_gene: TRBD1
j_gene: TRBJ2-5
CDR3aa: CASSVNRGLGETQYF
CDR3nt: TGTGCCAGCAGCGTAAACAGGGGGCTCGGGGAGACCCAGTACTTC

abundance: many
v_gene: TRBV12-3/TRBV12-4
d_gene: -
j_gene: TRBJ1-4
CDR3aa: CASSDRLGKLFF
CDR3nt: TGTGCCAGCAGCGACAGGCTTGGAAAACTGTTTTTT

abundance: many
v_gene: TRBV7-9
d_gene: -
j_gene: TRBJ1-4
CDR3aa: CASSPPRANEKLFF
CDR3nt: TGTGCCAGCAGCCCGCCAAGGGCTAATGAAAAACTGTTTTTT

abundance: many
v_gene: TRBV13
d_gene: -
j_gene: TRBJ2-2
CDR3aa: CASSLGRNTGELFF
CDR3nt: TGTGCCAGCAGCTTAGGACGGAACACCGGGGAGCTGTTTTTT

abundance: -
v_gene: TRBV5-1
d_gene: TRBD1
j_gene: TRBJ2-4
CDR3aa: CASSLEGQRNIQYF
CDR3nt: TGCGCCAGCAGCTTGGAGGGACAGAGAAACATTCAGTACTTC

abundance: many
v_gene: TRBV18
d_gene: -
j_gene: TRBJ2-3
CDR3aa: CASSPEATTGSDTQYF
CDR3nt: TGTGCCAGCTCACCAGAAGCCACCACAGGGTCAGATACGCAGTATTTT

abundance: many
v_gene: TRBV12-5
d_gene: -
j_gene: TRBJ1-5
CDR3aa: CASGLAGSGPQHF
CDR3nt: TGTGCTAGTGGTCTTGCAGGGTCCGGGCCCCAGCATTTT

abundance: many
v_gene: TRBV28
d_gene: -
j_gene: TRBJ2-7
CDR3aa: CASSLEGPTSYEQYF
CDR3nt: TGTGCCAGCAGTTTAGAAGGCCCTACCTCCTACGAGCAGTACTTC

abundance: few
v_gene: TRBV6-1
d_gene: TRBD1
j_gene: TRBJ1-5
CDR3aa: CASRPRQGPDQPQHF
CDR3nt: TGTGCCAGCAGACCGAGACAGGGTCCGGATCAGCCCCAGCATTTT

abundance: -
v_gene: TRBV20-1
d_gene: -
j_gene: TRBJ1-1
CDR3aa: CSARGERGGTEAFF
CDR3nt: TGCAGTGCTAGAGGCGAGCGGGGGGGAACTGAAGCTTTCTTT

abundance: many
v_gene: TRBV11-2
d_gene: -
j_gene: TRBJ1-1
CDR3aa: CASSLGRIFEAFF
CDR3nt: TGTGCCAGCAGCTTGGGACGTATTTTTGAAGCTTTCTTT

abundance: -
v_gene: TRBV5-1
d_gene: -
j_gene: TRBJ2-7
CDR3aa: CASSLGPGDSSYEQYF
CDR3nt: TGCGCCAGCAGCTTGGGTCCGGGGGATAGCTCCTACGAGCAGTACTTC

abundance: -
v_gene: TRBV5-8
d_gene: -
j_gene: TRBJ2-2
CDR3aa: CASSRNGGENTGELFF
CDR3nt: TGTGCCAGCAGTAGGAACGGGGGAGAGAACACCGGGGAGCTGTTTTTT

abundance: -
v_gene: TRBV6-4
d_gene: TRBD2
j_gene: TRBJ2-3
CDR3aa: CASSEQAGVTDTQYF
CDR3nt: TGTGCCAGCAGTGAGCAAGCGGGAGTCACAGATACGCAGTATTTT

abundance: many
v_gene: TRBV7-8
d_gene: TRBD2
j_gene: TRBJ2-7
CDR3aa: CASSFSGGHYEQYF
CDR3nt: TGTGCCAGCAGCTTCTCGGGGGGGCACTACGAGCAGTACTTC

abundance: few
v_gene: TRBV7-2
d_gene: -
j_gene: TRBJ2-4
CDR3aa: CASSPRTAIAKNIQYF
CDR3nt: TGTGCCAGCAGCCCTCGGACAGCAATAGCCAAAAACATTCAGTACTTC

abundance: -
v_gene: TRBV13
d_gene: -
j_gene: TRBJ1-2
CDR3aa: CASSLKDGTIYGYTF
CDR3nt: TGTGCCAGCAGCTTAAAGGACGGGACGATTTATGGCTACACCTTC

abundance: few
v_gene: TRBV29-1
d_gene: TRBD1
j_gene: TRBJ1-1
CDR3aa: CSAKTGINTEAFF
CDR3nt: TGCAGCGCCAAGACAGGGATAAACACTGAAGCTTTCTTT

abundance: -
v_gene: TRBV10-3
d_gene: -
j_gene: TRBJ2-3
CDR3aa: CAISEPGIGDTQYF
CDR3nt: TGTGCCATCAGTGAACCAGGGATAGGAGATACGCAGTATTTT